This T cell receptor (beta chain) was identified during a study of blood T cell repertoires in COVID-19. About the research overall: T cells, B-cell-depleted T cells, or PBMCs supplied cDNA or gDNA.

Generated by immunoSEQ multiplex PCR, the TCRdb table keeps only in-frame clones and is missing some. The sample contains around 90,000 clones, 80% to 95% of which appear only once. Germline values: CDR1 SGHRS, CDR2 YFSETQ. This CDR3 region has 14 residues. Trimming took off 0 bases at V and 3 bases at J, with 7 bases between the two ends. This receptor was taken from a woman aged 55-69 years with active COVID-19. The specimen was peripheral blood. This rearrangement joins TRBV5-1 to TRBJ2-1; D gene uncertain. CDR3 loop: CASSLGADYNEQFF. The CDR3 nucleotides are TGCGCCAGCAGCTTGGGTGCAGACTACAATGAGCAGTTCTTC.